This record covers a single TCR beta chain. Its antigen is unknown. The source of the sample is a study of OX40 agonist ivuxolimab in advanced cancers. About the research overall: The dose-escalation cohort was approximately 80% male, with a mean age of 60 years, ranging about 23 to 80.

Broader study findings: Expanded peripheral T-cell antigen specificity went undetermined.

Patients with autoimmune history or systemic immunosuppression were excluded. Cycle 7 day 1, cycle 4 day 1, and baseline were the timepoints at which blood was sampled. Using immunoSEQ multiplex PCR, the repertoire was profiled, and TCRdb retains in-frame clones only, with some absent. The top ten clones hold 15% to 20% of a sample with tens of thousands of clones, approximately 89% of them seen once. This specimen was CD4+ or CD8+ T cells sorted from blood, taken in a trial of the OX40 agonist ivuxolimab. The TCR sequence derives from an adult with an advanced solid tumor such as melanoma, head and neck, liver or kidney cancer.

The CDR3 DNA is TGTGCCAGCAGTTGGCCTCCGGGACTAGCGGAAGAGACCCAGTACTTC. Translating gives CASSWPPGLAEETQYF. The genes are TRBV6-6 and TRBJ2-5, with 11 nucleotides matching TRBD2. Germline lookup yields CDR1 MNHNY and CDR2 SVGAGI (reference sequence). V lost 4 bases and J lost 3; bases outside the gene matches: 7. The CDR3 loop spans 16 amino acids.